A single sample gave rise to the 30 T cell receptor beta chains below, sequenced in a study of T cell repertoires in ileal Crohn's disease. Measured with immunoSEQ multiplex PCR; TCRdb has only the in-frame clones, and not every one. In the table there are 2,500 to 3,500 clones, 70% to 80% of which are singletons. Time point meaning: inflamed ileum from the surgical specimen. Specimen: ileal tissue. These receptors all come from an adult with Crohn's disease.

The chain recombines TRBV7-6 with TRBJ1-1; 9 bases fit TRBD1. Germline-derived CDR1 and CDR2 are SGHVS and FNYEAQ. The CDR3 runs to 17 residues. The junction had 8 bases not matched to a gene; V was cut back by 2 bases and J by 1 base. In DNA form, the CDR3 reads TGTGCCAGCAGCTTAAGTGTGGTGGACAGGGGGAACACTGAAGCTTTCTTT. Translated, it gives CASSLSVVDRGNTEAFF.

The chain joins TRBV7-9 to TRBJ1-5, with 7 bases lining up with TRBD1. V trimming: 2 bases; J trimming: 5 bases; junction bases outside the gene matches: 0. Germline-derived CDR1 and CDR2 are SEHNR and FQNEAQ (reference sequence). The CDR3 runs to 13 residues. The CDR3 spells CASSLQGDQPQHF. CDR3 sequence (DNA): TGTGCCAGCAGCTTACAGGGGGATCAGCCCCAGCATTTT. The variable domain in full, completed from reference TRBV7-9 and TRBJ1-5, reads DTGVSQNPRHKITKRGQNVTFRCDPISEHNRLYWYRQTLGQGPEFLTYFQNEAQLEKSRLLSDRFSAERPKGSFSTLEIQRTEQGDSAMYLCASSLQGDQPQHFGDGTRLSIL.

This clone occurred a few times. One junction end does not reproduce the germline sequence, and a read error may be involved. This chain's CDR3 is CASSSVAVLGVNF. CDR3 bases: TGTGCCAGCAGCTCCGTTGCGGTCTTGGGAGTTAACTTC. The rearrangement uses TRBV7-3 and TRBJ2-7; D is perhaps TRBD2 (5 bases). This CDR3 has 13 residues. Germline V gene sequence: CDR1 SGHTA, CDR2 FQGTGA.

The chain has TRBV7-3 and TRBJ2-5; 9 nucleotides match TRBD2. CDR3 length equals 14 residues. V trimming: 2 bases; J trimming: 2 bases; junction bases outside the gene matches: 0. The germline V gene has CDR1 SGHTA and CDR2 FQGTGA. The CDR3 loop is CASSLAGGQETQYF. The DNA of the CDR3 is TGTGCCAGCAGCTTAGCGGGAGGGCAAGAGACCCAGTACTTC.

This chain links TRBV6-4 with TRBJ2-3; tentatively, D is TRBD1 or TRBD2 (6 bases each). The CDR3 is 14 residues long. V gave up 6 bases and J gave up 2 bases, with 12 bases separating them. Germline-derived CDR1 and CDR2 are MRHNA and SNTAGT. The CDR3: CASSRGGSTDTQYF. In DNA, the CDR3 is TGTGCCAGCAGCCGAGGGGGGTCCACAGATACGCAGTATTTT.

The rearrangement uses TRBV7-2 and TRBJ2-2, with D possibly matching TRBD2 (5 bases). V was shortened by 4 bases and J by 6 bases, with 24 bases between the two germline ends. CDR3 length: 18 residues. Per germline, CDR1 SGHTA and CDR2 FQGNSA. The CDR3 DNA reads TGTGCCAGCAGCTCCCTGCCGGGATCGGGGTGGGAGTCCGGGGAGCTGTTTTTT. This gives the protein CASSSLPGSGWESGELFF. Full variable domain (remainder filled in from reference TRBV7-2 and TRBJ2-2): GAGVSQSPSNKVTEKGKDVELRCDPISGHTALYWYRQSLGQGLEFLIYFQGNSAPDKSGLPSDRFSAERTGGSVSTLTIQRTQQEDSAVYLCASSSLPGSGWESGELFFGEGSRLTVL.

This clone was counted a single time. The genes are TRBV6-5 and TRBJ1-3; a possible D gene is TRBD1 (5 bases). Germline CDR1 reads MNHEY; CDR2 reads SVGAGI. Trimming left V 2 bases short and J 4 bases short, with 12 bases between. The CDR3 covers 15 residues. CDR3 nucleotides: TGTGCCAGCAGTTACAGCGGGGGTCCAGGAAACACCATATATTTT. Encoded protein: CASSYSGGPGNTIYF.

The CDR3 nucleotides read TGTGCCAGCAACCGGGACTCGAACACCGGGGAGCTGTTTTTT. Translated: CASNRDSNTGELFF. The chain recombines TRBV27 with TRBJ2-2, with D tentatively TRBD2 (6 bases). This CDR3 region has 14 residues. Trimming left V 7 bases short and J 0 bases short, with 9 bases between. The germline CDR1 and CDR2 sequences are MNHEY and SMNVEV (reference sequence).

This chain uses TRBV19 with TRBJ2-1; D ambiguous. Per germline, CDR1 LNHDA and CDR2 SQIVND (reference sequence). Trimming removed 3 bases from V and 1 base from J, with 7 bases in between. The CDR3 is 14 residues long. The CDR3 DNA reads as TGTGCCAGTAGTATTTACCAATCCTACAATGAGCAGTTCTTC. Amino acids: CASSIYQSYNEQFF.

The chain recombines TRBV9 with TRBJ1-1, with D possibly matching TRBD1 (5 bases). V lost 4 bases, J lost 0 bases, and 19 bases lay in between. Germline-derived CDR1 and CDR2 are SGDLS and YYNGEE. The CDR3 covers 17 residues. CDR3 bases: TGTGCCAGCAGCCCGAGGTGGGACGGAGCAATGAACACTGAAGCTTTCTTT. Encoded protein: CASSPRWDGAMNTEAFF.

This chain uses TRBV30 with TRBJ1-2; D possibly corresponds to TRBD1 (5 bases). V lost 4 bases, J lost 3 bases, and 6 bases lay in between. Germline CDR1 reads GTSNPN; CDR2 reads SVGIG (reference sequence). CDR3 length: 11 residues. CDR3 nucleotides: TGTGCCTGGACAGGGTACTATGGCTACACCTTC. This encodes CAWTGYYGYTF.

This clone was seen only a few times. V is TRBV28 and J is TRBJ2-5, with 8 nucleotides matching TRBD2. In germline, CDR1 is MDHEN, CDR2 SYDVKM. The CDR3 is made up of 14 amino acids. V lost 6 bases to trimming and J lost 3 bases; unmatched junction nucleotides: 6. CDR3 bases: TGTGCCAGCAGCATAGGGACTAGTGAAGAGACCCAGTACTTC. It specifies CASSIGTSEETQYF.

Here the CDR3 DNA reads TGTGCCAGCAGCCAAATTAGCGGGAGGACGGAGACCCAGTACTTC. Residues: CASSQISGRTETQYF. The V and J genes are TRBV16 and TRBJ2-5; 10 positions match TRBD2. V lost 2 bases to trimming and J lost 5 bases; unmatched junction nucleotides: 5. CDR3 length equals 15 residues. The germline V gene has CDR1 KGHSY and CDR2 FQNENV.

The J gene is TRBJ1-3, the V gene TRBV7-2; TRBD1 matches at 11 bases. V lost 5 bases to trimming and J lost 8 bases; unmatched junction nucleotides: 8. Germline V lookup: CDR1 SGHTA, CDR2 FQGNSA. This CDR3 comprises 15 residues. This CDR3 is CASSTSGTGGDTIYF. The CDR3, as DNA: TGTGCCAGCAGCACCTCCGGGACAGGGGGTGACACCATATATTTT.

V usage is TRBV4-1 and J usage is TRBJ2-7; 10 bases agree with TRBD2. There are 15 residues in the CDR3. CDR1 MGHRA and CDR2 YSYEKL come from the germline V gene. The ends lost 4 bases at V and 9 bases at J; junction bases unmatched: 12. CDR3 coding DNA: TGCGCCAGCAGCCCTCAAGGCGGACTAGCGGTGGTGCAGTACTTC. Translation gives CASSPQGGLAVVQYF.

V usage is TRBV9 and J usage is TRBJ1-3; a weak D match, TRBD1 (6 bases). Germline V gene data show CDR1 as SGDLS and CDR2 as YYNGEE. This CDR3 comprises 15 residues. The germline V and J ends were trimmed by 4 bases and 4 bases, with 15 bases remaining between them. The CDR3 is CASSMGQGNGNTIYF. The DNA of the CDR3 is TGTGCCAGCAGCATGGGCCAGGGGAACGGAAACACCATATATTTT.

The chain recombines TRBV5-6 with TRBJ2-5, with TRBD2 matching over 9 bases. Germline CDR1 is SGHDT and CDR2 is YYEEEE. The junction had 4 bases not matched to a gene; V was cut back by 4 bases and J by 3 bases. This CDR3 is 14 amino acids long. The CDR3 region is CASSPRLAEETQYF. As DNA, the CDR3 is TGTGCCAGCAGCCCCCGACTAGCGGAAGAGACCCAGTACTTC. Looking up the rest from reference TRBV5-6 and TRBJ2-5 gives the full variable domain: DAGVTQSPTHLIKTRGQQVTLRCSPKSGHDTVSWYQQALGQGPQFIFQYYEEEERQRGNFPDRFSGHQFPNYSSELNVNALLLGDSALYLCASSPRLAEETQYFGPGTRLLVL.

The CDR3 DNA reads as TGCAGCGTAAAGAGGGGTGTTGGCACCGGGGAGCTGTTTTTT. Translating gives CSVKRGVGTGELFF. The chain links TRBV29-1 to TRBJ2-2; D might be TRBD1 or TRBD2, each matching 5 bases. The germline CDR1 and CDR2 sequences are SQVTM and ANQGSEA. V was clipped by 6 bases and J by 4 bases, with 15 bases between them. This CDR3 has 14 residues.

This chain connects TRBV6-5 to TRBJ1-3; D not resolved. The CDR3 contains 14 residues. Per germline, CDR1 MNHEY and CDR2 SVGAGI. V lost 6 bases and J 1 base, leaving 10 bases between the germline ends. The CDR3 bases are TGTGCCAGCAGGCGCCGGGATTCTGGAAACACCATATATTTT. Protein product: CASRRRDSGNTIYF.

This rearrangement joins TRBV9 to TRBJ2-1; 14 nucleotides agree with TRBD2. V lost 4 bases, J lost 8 bases, and 8 bases stayed unmatched. There are 16 residues in the CDR3. Germline CDR1 reads SGDLS; CDR2 reads YYNGEE. The CDR3 is CASSPRTSGRTDEQFF. CDR3 nucleotide sequence: TGTGCCAGCAGCCCTCGGACTAGCGGGAGGACGGATGAGCAGTTCTTC.

The CDR3 sequence is CASSPGGYRETNYGYTF. CDR3 bases: TGTGCCAGCAGCCCGGGGGGGTACAGGGAGACTAACTATGGCTACACCTTC. This sequence joins TRBV7-9 and TRBJ1-2; TRBD1 might be the D (6 bases). CDR1 is SEHNR and CDR2 is FQNEAQ in the germline V gene (reference sequence). Trimming took off 5 bases at V and 0 bases at J, with 19 bases between the two ends. The CDR3 sequence is 17 residues long.

A few counts support this clone. The chain has TRBV6-4 and TRBJ2-7, with 11 bases aligning to TRBD2. CDR1 MRHNA and CDR2 SNTAGT come from the germline V gene. V was pared by 0 bases and J by 3 bases, with 1 base of the junction left unmatched. This CDR3 has 15 residues. CDR3 residues: CASSDSTSGSYEQYF. For the CDR3, the DNA is TGTGCCAGCAGTGACTCAACTAGCGGGAGCTACGAGCAGTACTTC.

The J gene is TRBJ2-7, the V gene TRBV5-1; D tentatively reads TRBD1 or TRBD2 (5 bases each). The V gene lost 4 bases and the J gene lost 5 bases, with 13 bases spanning the gap. The CDR3 has 13 amino acids. Germline V gene sequence: CDR1 SGHRS, CDR2 YFSETQ. CDR3 sequence (DNA): TGCGCCAGCAGCCTCCGGGACGCAGACGAGCAGTACTTC. Translating gives CASSLRDADEQYF. Full variable domain (missing parts from reference TRBV5-1 and TRBJ2-7): KAGVTQTPRYLIKTRGQQVTLSCSPISGHRSVSWYQQTPGQGLQFLFEYFSETQRNKGNFPGRFSGRQFSNSRSEMNVSTLELGDSALYLCASSLRDADEQYFGPGTRLTVT.

The chain uses TRBV6-4 and TRBJ1-6, with no clear D. The CDR3 is made up of 14 amino acids. V lost 2 bases and J 7 bases, leaving 9 bases between the germline ends. In germline, CDR1 is MRHNA, CDR2 SNTAGT. CDR3 in amino acids: CASSDGDGNSPLHF. The CDR3 DNA sequence: TGTGCCAGCAGTGACGGTGACGGGAATTCACCCCTCCACTTT.

V gene TRBV18 combines with J gene TRBJ2-1, with 7 bases fitting TRBD2. The CDR3 is made up of 14 amino acids. With V trimmed by 5 bases and J by 9 bases, 10 bases remained unmatched. Germline assignment: CDR1 KGHSH and CDR2 LQKENI. The CDR3 sequence is CASSADAGVSEQFF. The CDR3 nucleotides read TGTGCCAGCTCAGCAGACGCGGGAGTAAGTGAGCAGTTCTTC.

The chain links TRBV4-3 to TRBJ2-1, with 8 bases aligning to TRBD2. The CDR3 has 15 residues. Germline values: CDR1 LGHNA, CDR2 YSLEER. J was trimmed by 8 bases and V by 5 bases; bases with no gene match: 11. CDR3 sequence reads: CASSYGLARVDEQFF. The CDR3 region has the DNA TGCGCCAGCAGCTACGGACTAGCCAGGGTGGATGAGCAGTTCTTC.

The rearrangement joins TRBV7-9 to TRBJ2-3; 7 bases map to TRBD2. The CDR3 extends over 16 amino acids. Germline lookup yields CDR1 SEHNR and CDR2 FQNEAQ (reference sequence). V lost 3 bases to trimming and J lost 1 base; unmatched junction nucleotides: 7. The CDR3 DNA follows: TGTGCCAGCAGCTTGGGGAGGGGCCCGGGCACAGATACGCAGTATTTT. Translation gives CASSLGRGPGTDTQYF.

V usage is TRBV7-3 and J usage is TRBJ2-1, with 9 nucleotides matching TRBD2. CDR3 length equals 15 residues. The ends lost 4 bases at V and 5 bases at J; junction bases unmatched: 6. CDR1 and CDR2 (germline): SGHTA, FQGTGA. For the CDR3, the DNA is TGTGCCAGCAGCTCTATGACTAGCGGTAACAATGAGCAGTTCTTC. This encodes CASSSMTSGNNEQFF.

This clone was found a few times. The chain has TRBV7-2 and TRBJ2-7; tentative D call: TRBD1 (5 bases). Germline V gene sequence: CDR1 SGHTA, CDR2 FQGNSA. Trimming cost V 3 bases and J 0 bases, with 12 bases left between them. The CDR3 loop spans 15 amino acids. Written as DNA, the CDR3 is TGTGCCAGCAGCTTTCGACAGACGAGCTCCTACGAGCAGTACTTC. Translation gives CASSFRQTSSYEQYF.

The chain uses TRBV29-1 and TRBJ2-5, with no clear D. Trimming pared 8 bases from V and 9 bases from J, leaving 10 bases between. The CDR3 runs 9 residues. Germline V gives CDR1 SQVTM, CDR2 ANQGSEA. CDR3 bases: TGCAGCATCCCCATGCCCCAGTACTTC. Translating it yields CSIPMPQYF.